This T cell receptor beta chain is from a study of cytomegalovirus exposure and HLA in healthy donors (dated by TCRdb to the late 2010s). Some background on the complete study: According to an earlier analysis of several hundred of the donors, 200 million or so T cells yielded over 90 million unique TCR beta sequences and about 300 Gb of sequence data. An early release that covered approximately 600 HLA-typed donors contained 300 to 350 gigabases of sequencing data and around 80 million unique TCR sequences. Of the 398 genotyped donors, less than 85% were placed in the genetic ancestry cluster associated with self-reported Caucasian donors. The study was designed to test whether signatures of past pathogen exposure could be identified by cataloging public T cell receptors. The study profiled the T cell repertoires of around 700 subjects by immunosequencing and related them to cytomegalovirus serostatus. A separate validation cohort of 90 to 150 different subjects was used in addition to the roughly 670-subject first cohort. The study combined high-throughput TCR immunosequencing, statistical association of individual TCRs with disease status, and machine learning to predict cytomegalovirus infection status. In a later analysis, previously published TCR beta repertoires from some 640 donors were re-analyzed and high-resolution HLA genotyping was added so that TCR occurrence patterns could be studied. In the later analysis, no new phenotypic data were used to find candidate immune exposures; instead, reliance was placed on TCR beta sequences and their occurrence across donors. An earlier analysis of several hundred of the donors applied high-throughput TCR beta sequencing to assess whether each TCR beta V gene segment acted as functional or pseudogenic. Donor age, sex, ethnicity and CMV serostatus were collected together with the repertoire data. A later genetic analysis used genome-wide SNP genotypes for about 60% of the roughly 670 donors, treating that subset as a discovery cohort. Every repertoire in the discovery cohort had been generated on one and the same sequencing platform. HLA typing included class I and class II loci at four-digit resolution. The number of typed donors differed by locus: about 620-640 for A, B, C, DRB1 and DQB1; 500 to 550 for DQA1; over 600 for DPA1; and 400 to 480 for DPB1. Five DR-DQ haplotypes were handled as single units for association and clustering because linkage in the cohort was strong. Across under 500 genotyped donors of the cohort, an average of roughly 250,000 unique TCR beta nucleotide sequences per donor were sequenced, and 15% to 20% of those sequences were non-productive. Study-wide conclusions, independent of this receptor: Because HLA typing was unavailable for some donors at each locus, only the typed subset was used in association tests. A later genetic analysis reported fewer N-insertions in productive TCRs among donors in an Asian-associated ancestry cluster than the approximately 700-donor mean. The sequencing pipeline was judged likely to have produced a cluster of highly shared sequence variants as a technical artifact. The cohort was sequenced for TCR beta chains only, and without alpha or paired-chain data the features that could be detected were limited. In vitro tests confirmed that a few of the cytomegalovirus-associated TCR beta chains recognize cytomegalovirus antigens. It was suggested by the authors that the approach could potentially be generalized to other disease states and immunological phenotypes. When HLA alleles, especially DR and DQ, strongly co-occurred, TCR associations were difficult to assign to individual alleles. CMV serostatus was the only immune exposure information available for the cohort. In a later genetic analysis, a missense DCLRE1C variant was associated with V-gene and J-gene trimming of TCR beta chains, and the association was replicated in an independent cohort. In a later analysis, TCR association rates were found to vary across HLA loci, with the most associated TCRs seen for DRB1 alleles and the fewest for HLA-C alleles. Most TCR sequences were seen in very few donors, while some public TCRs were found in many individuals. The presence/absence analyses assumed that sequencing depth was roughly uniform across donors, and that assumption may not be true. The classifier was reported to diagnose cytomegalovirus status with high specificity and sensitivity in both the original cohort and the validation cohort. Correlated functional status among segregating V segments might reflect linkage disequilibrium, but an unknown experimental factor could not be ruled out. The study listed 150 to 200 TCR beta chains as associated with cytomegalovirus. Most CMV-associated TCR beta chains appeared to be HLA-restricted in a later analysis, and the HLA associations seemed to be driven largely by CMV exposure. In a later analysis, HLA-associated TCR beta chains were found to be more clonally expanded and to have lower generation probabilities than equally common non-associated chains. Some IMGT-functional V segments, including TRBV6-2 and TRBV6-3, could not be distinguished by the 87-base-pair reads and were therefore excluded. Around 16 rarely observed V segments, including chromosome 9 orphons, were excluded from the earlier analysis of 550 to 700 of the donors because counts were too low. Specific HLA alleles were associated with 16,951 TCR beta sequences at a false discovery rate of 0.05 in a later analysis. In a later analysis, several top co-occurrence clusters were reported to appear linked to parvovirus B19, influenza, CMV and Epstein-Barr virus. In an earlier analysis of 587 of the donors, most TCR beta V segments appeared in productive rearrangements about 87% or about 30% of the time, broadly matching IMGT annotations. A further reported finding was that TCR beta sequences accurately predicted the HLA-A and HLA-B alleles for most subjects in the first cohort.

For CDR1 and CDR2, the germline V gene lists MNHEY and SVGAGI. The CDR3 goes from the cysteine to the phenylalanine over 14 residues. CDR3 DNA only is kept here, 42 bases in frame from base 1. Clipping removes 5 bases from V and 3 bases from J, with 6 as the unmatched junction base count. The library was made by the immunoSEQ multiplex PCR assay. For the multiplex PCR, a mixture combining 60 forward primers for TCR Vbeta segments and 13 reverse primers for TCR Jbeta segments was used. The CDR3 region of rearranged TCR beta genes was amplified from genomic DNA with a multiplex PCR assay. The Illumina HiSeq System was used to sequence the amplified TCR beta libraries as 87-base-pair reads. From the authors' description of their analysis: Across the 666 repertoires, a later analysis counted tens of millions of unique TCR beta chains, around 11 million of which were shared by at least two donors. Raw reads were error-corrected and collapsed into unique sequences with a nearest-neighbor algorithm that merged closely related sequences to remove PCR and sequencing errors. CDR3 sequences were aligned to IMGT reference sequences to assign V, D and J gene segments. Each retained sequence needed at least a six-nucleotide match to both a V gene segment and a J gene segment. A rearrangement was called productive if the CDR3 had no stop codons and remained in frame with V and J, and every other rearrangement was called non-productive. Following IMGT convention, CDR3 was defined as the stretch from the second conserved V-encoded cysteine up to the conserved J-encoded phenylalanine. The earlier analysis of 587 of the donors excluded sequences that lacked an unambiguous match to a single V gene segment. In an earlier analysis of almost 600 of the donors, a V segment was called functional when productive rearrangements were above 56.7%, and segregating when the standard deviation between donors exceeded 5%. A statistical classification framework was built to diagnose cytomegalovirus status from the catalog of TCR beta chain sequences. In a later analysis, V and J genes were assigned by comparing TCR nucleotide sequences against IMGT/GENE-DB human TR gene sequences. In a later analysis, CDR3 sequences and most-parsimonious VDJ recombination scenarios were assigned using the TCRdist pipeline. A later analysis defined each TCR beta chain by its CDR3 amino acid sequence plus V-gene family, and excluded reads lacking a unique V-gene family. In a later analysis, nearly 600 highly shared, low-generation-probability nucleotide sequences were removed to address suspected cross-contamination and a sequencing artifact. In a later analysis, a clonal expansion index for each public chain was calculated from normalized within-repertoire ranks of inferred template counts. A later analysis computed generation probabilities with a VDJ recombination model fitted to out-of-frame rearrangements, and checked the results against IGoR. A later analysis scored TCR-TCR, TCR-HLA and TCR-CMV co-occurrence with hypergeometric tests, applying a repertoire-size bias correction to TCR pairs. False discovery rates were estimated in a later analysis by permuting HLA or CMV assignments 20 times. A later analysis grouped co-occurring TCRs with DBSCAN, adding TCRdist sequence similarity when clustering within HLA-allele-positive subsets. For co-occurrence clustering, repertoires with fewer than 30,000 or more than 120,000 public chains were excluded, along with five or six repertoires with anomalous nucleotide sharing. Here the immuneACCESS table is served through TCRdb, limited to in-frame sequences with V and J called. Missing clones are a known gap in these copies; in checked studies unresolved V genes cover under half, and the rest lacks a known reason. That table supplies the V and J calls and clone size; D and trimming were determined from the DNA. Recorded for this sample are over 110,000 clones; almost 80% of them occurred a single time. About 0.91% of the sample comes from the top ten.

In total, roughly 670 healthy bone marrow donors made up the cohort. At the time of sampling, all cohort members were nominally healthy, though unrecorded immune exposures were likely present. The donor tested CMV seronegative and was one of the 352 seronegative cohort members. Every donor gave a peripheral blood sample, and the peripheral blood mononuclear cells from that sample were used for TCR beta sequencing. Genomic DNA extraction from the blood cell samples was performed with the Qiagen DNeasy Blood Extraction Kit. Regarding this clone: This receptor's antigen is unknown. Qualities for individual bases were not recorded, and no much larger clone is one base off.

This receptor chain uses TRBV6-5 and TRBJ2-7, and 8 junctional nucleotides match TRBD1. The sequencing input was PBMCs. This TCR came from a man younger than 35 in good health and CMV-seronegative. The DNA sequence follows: TGTGCCAGCAGTGAGGACAGGGATATCTACGAGCAGTACTTC. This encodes CASSEDRDIYEQYF.